The clone carrying this T cell receptor beta chain was observed once. Per the original methods: By means of reference gene primer amplification, nucleated cell counts were estimated. Profiled with immunoSEQ multiplex PCR; TCRdb holds only in-frame clones, not every one. That table furnishes V, J and clone size, whereas the DNA furnished D and trimming. The sample consists of 250,000 or so clones, roughly nine tenths of them appearing once. The CDR3 covers 16 residues. CDR1 is LGHDT and CDR2 is YNNKEL in the germline V gene (reference sequence). V lost 2 bases, J lost 4 bases, and 14 bases lay in between. These data belong to a study of blood T cell repertoires in COVID-19. Study at large: Acute-phase and convalescent COVID-19 samples originated in the United States, Italy and Spain. PBMCs, B-cell-depleted T cells, or T cells provided the cDNA or gDNA that made up the material.

This TCR was recovered from a man in his 60s with acute or convalescent COVID-19. Material: peripheral blood. V gene TRBV3-1 (or the pseudogene TRBV3-2) combines with J gene TRBJ2-2; perhaps TRBD2 as D (6 bases). This CDR3 is CASSQLIAEFTGELFF. CDR3 coding DNA: TGTGCCAGCAGCCAACTGATAGCGGAGTTCACCGGGGAGCTGTTTTTT.